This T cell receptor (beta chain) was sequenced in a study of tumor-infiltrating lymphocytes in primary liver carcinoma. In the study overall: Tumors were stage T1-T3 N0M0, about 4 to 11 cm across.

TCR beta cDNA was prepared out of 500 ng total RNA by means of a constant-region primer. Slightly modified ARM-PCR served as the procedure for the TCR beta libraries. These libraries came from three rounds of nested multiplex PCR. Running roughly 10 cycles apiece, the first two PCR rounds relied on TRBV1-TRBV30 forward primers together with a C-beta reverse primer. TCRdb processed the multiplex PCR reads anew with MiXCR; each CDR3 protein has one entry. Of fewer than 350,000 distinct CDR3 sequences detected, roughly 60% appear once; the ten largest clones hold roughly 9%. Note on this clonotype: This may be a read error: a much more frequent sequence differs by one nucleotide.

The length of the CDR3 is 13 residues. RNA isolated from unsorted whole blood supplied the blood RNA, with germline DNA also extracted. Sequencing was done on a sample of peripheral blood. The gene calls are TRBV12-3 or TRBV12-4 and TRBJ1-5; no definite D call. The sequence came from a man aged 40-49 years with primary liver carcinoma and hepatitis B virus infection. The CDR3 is CTSSFNINQPQHF. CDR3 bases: TGTACCAGCAGTTTTAATATCAATCAGCCCCAGCATTTT.